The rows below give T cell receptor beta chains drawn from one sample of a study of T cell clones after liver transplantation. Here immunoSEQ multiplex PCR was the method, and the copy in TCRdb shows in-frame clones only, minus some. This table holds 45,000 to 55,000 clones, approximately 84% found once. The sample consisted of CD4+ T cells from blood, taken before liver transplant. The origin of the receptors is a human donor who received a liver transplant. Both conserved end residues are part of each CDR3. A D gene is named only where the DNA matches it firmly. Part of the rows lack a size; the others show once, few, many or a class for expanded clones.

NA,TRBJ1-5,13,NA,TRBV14,CASSQATGHPQHF,TGTGCCAGCAGCCAAGCAACAGGCCACCCCCAGCATTTT
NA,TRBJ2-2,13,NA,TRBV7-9,CASSFQSTGELFF,TGTGCCAGCAGCTTCCAATCCACCGGGGAGCTGTTTTTT
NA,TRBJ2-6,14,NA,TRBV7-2,CASIPTRGANVLTF,TGTGCCAGCATTCCTACGCGTGGGGCCAACGTCCTGACTTTC
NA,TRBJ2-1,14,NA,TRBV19,CASSFGLKSNEQFF,TGTGCCAGTAGTTTCGGCCTGAAGAGCAATGAGCAGTTCTTC
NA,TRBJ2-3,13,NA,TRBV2,CASSERQGMTQYF,TGTGCCAGCAGCGAACGGCAGGGGATGACGCAGTATTTT
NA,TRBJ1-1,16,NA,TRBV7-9,CASSLDFAGVGTEAFF,TGTGCCAGCAGCTTAGATTTTGCTGGGGTCGGCACTGAAGCTTTCTTT
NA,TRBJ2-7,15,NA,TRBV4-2,CASSQGQGGSYEQYF,TGTGCCAGCAGCCAAGGACAAGGGGGCTCCTACGAGCAGTACTTC
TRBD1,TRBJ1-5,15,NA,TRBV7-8,CASSLGRGPRQPQHF,TGTGCCAGCAGCTTGGGAAGGGGGCCTAGGCAGCCCCAGCATTTT
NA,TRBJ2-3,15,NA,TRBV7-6,CASSSDGGSTDTQYF,TGTGCCAGCAGTTCCGACGGGGGAAGCACAGATACGCAGTATTTT
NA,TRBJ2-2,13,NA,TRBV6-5,CASRGLNTGELFF,TGTGCCAGCAGGGGCCTCAACACCGGGGAGCTGTTTTTT
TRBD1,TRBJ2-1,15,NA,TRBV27,CASSTTGGFYNEQFF,TGTGCCAGCAGTACAACAGGGGGCTTCTACAATGAGCAGTTCTTC
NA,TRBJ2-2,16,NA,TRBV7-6,CASSKSGAAGTGELFF,TGTGCCAGCAGCAAATCAGGGGCTGCTGGTACCGGGGAGCTGTTTTTT
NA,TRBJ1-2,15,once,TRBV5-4,CASSMAWVDDYGYTF,TGTGCCAGCAGCATGGCATGGGTGGATGACTATGGCTACACCTTC
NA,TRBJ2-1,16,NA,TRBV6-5,CASSLDGGSSYNEQFF,TGTGCCAGCAGTTTAGACGGGGGAAGCTCCTACAATGAGCAGTTCTTC
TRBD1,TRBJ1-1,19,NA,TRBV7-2,CASSSGHGTGNARDTEAFF,TGTGCCAGCAGCTCCGGCCATGGGACAGGGAACGCCAGGGACACTGAAGCTTTCTTT
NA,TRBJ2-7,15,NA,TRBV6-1,CASSEAGGAIYEQYF,TGTGCCAGCAGTGAAGCGGGGGGGGCCATCTACGAGCAGTACTTC
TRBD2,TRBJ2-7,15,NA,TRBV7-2,CASSRVRTSSYEQYF,TGTGCCAGCAGCCGCGTCAGGACTAGCTCCTACGAGCAGTACTTC
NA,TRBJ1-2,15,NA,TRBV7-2,CASSLGLGGAYGYTF,TGTGCCAGCAGCTTAGGTTTAGGGGGGGCTTATGGCTACACCTTC
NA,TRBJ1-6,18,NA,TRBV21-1,CASSKDRGSPNYNSPLHF,TGTGCCAGCAGCAAAGACCGGGGTTCCCCCAACTATAATTCACCCCTCCACTTT
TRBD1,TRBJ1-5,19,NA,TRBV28,CASRTDRTGYVHSNQPQHF,TGTGCCAGCAGGACCGACCGGACAGGCTATGTTCATAGCAATCAGCCCCAGCATTTT
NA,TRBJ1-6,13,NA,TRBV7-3,CASSLTVRSPLHF,TGTGCCAGCAGCTTAACGGTCCGTTCACCCCTCCACTTT
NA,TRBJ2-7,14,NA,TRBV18,CASSPPAGSYEQYF,TGTGCCAGCTCACCACCGGCGGGTTCCTACGAGCAGTACTTC
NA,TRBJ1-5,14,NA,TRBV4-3,CASSQDLPNQPQHF,TGCGCCAGCAGCCAAGATCTGCCCAATCAGCCCCAGCATTTT
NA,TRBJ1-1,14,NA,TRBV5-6,CASSPVGGGTEAFF,TGTGCCAGCAGCCCGGTGGGGGGGGGCACTGAAGCTTTCTTT
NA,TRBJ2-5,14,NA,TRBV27,CASSPRRGRETQYF,TGTGCCAGCAGCCCCCGTAGGGGAAGAGAGACCCAGTACTTC
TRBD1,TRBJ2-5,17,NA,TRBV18,CASSPPTGLGYQETQYF,TGTGCCAGCTCACCGCCGACAGGGCTGGGGTACCAAGAGACCCAGTACTTC
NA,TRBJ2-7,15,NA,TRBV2,CASGRAGQYRYEQYF,TGTGCCAGCGGAAGAGCAGGGCAGTATCGGTACGAGCAGTACTTC